This TCR beta chain was recovered during a study of sequential checkpoint blockade in melanoma. Across the whole study: First-line arms were nivolumab then ipilimumab, or the reverse, randomized 1:1. Both treatment sequences were followed by maintenance nivolumab.

CDR1 and CDR2 from the germline V gene are MGHDK and SYGVNS. The V segment lost 4 bases and the J segment 7 bases; nucleotides outside the gene matches: 5. The CDR3 contains 14 residues. The treatment is: randomized to nivolumab then ipilimumab (arm A) or the reverse (arm B). DNA-damaging chemotherapy had not been given to any patient beforehand. PBMC sorting kept live CD3+CD8+ cells without CD19 or CD56. Repertoires were generated with immunoSEQ multiplex PCR, while TCRdb's copy carries only in-frame clones and drops some. Of about 28,000 clones detected, approximately 88% appear once; the ten largest clones hold around 13%.

The chain recombines TRBV25-1 with TRBJ1-4; TRBD1 aligns across 8 bases. Material: CD8+ T cells sorted from blood (inferred from file names), obtained from a patient given nivolumab and ipilimumab in sequence. The origin of this receptor is a human donor with melanoma. The DNA of the CDR3 is TGTGCCAGCAGTGCGCAGGGGGCAGGTGAAAAACTGTTTTTT. This gives the protein CASSAQGAGEKLFF.